This TCR beta chain was retrieved from a study of T cell repertoires in cytomegalovirus infection. This clonotype appeared a few times. This CDR3 has 15 residues. The V end was cut by 4 bases, the J end by 8 bases, with 18 bases between. The V gene's germline CDR1 is MNHEY and CDR2 SMNVEV (reference sequence). TCRdb re-analysed the reads in MiXCR, keeping a single row per CDR3 protein. The data contain approximately 550,000 distinct CDR3 sequences, about 17% of them singletons. The source material was CD8+ T cells from PBMCs. V is TRBV27 and J is TRBJ2-1; D perhaps matches TRBD2 (5 bases). The clonotype comes from a human donor in good health (CMV status not recorded). Some clones in this sample may be carry-over from other donors' samples. The CDR3 DNA is TGTGCCAGCAGTTCACCCGTAGGTAGCGATTATGAGCAGTTCTTC. Encoded protein: CASSSPVGSDYEQFF.